A single sample gave rise to the 32 T cell receptor beta chains below, sequenced in a study of T cell responses to AZD1222 COVID-19 vaccine (dated by TCRdb to about 2021). Libraries were prepared through the immunoSEQ multiplex PCR assay. Drawn from immuneACCESS, this table holds only the in-frame rearrangements with V and J called that TCRdb kept. Clones are partly lost; checked studies trace under half to an unresolved V gene and leave the rest unexplained. The sample yields 75,000 to 100,000 clones; under 90% were counted once. The ten largest clonotypes hold roughly 24% of the sample. The sample's time point label is to be understood as: baseline before first vaccination. The input for sequencing was peripheral blood, taken on day 0 of AZD1222 vaccination. These receptors came from an adult in good health.

The J gene is TRBJ2-7, the V gene TRBV19, with 9 bases identical to TRBD1. The ends lost 4 bases at V and 3 bases at J; junction bases unmatched: 4. This CDR3 contains 14 residues. Germline V gives CDR1 LNHDA, CDR2 SQIVND (reference sequence). Here the CDR3 DNA reads TGTGCCAGTAGTAGGGTGACAGGGGGCTACGAGCAGTACTTC. As protein: CASSRVTGGYEQYF.

This rearrangement joins TRBV7-8 to TRBJ2-7, with 9 bases aligning to TRBD2. In germline, CDR1 is SGHVS, CDR2 FQNEAQ. The V segment lost 3 bases and the J segment 1 base; nucleotides outside the gene matches: 1. The CDR3 contains 14 residues. This chain's CDR3 is CASSLAGGSYEQYF. In nucleotides, the CDR3 is TGTGCCAGCAGCTTGGCGGGAGGGTCCTACGAGCAGTACTTC.

J is TRBJ2-2 and V is TRBV24-1; 8 bases align to TRBD1. The V segment lost 8 bases and the J segment 4 bases; nucleotides outside the gene matches: 8. Germline assignment: CDR1 KGHDR and CDR2 SFDVKD. This CDR3 is built from 15 residues. CDR3 bases: TGTGCCACCACCTCCGGGACAGGTCTCACCGGGGAGCTGTTTTTT. It encodes CATTSGTGLTGELFF.

CDR3: CASSPLEGKLAKNIQYF. The CDR3 coding sequence is TGTGCCAGTAGCCCCTTGGAGGGGAAATTAGCCAAAAACATTCAGTACTTC. This sequence joins TRBV19 and TRBJ2-4, with a weak D call TRBD2 (6 bases). The CDR3 has 17 residues. Between the trimmed V and J ends, which lost 6 bases and 0 bases, there was a span of 18 bases. CDR1 is LNHDA and CDR2 is SQIVND in the germline V gene (reference sequence).

The CDR3 coding sequence is TGTGCCAGCAGTGATGGGGGGTACGGCAATCAGCCCCAGCATTTT. Its protein is CASSDGGYGNQPQHF. This chain links TRBV2 with TRBJ1-5; possibly TRBD1 for D (5 bases). Germline V gene lookup returns CDR1 SNHLY and CDR2 FYNNEI. The V end lost 3 bases, the J end lost 2 bases, and 11 bases lay between the germline ends. The length of the CDR3 is 15 residues.

V is TRBV30 and J is TRBJ2-7; D not certain. The CDR3 runs to 16 residues. Trimming removed 3 bases at V and 0 bases at J, with 18 bases between. Per germline, CDR1 GTSNPN and CDR2 SVGIG (reference sequence). CDR3 loop: CAWRPVGRLSSYEQYF. The CDR3 coding sequence is TGTGCCTGGAGACCGGTAGGCAGGCTTAGCTCCTACGAGCAGTACTTC. Drawing the rest from reference TRBV30 and TRBJ2-7, the complete variable domain is SQTIHQWPATLVQPVGSPLSLECTVEGTSNPNLYWYRQAAGRGLQLLFYSVGIGQISSEVPQNLSASRPQDRQFILSSKKLLLSDSGFYLCAWRPVGRLSSYEQYFGPGTRLTVT.

J is TRBJ2-1 and V is TRBV7-9; TRBD2 aligns across 10 bases. Germline V lookup: CDR1 SEHNR, CDR2 FQNEAQ (reference sequence). CDR3 length equals 15 residues. With 5 bases clipped from V and 7 bases from J, the junction kept 8 bases outside the gene matches. This CDR3 reads CASSQIAGGSNEQFF. As DNA, the CDR3 is TGTGCCAGCAGCCAAATAGCGGGAGGATCGAATGAGCAGTTCTTC.

V gene TRBV2 combines with J gene TRBJ1-4, with D possibly TRBD1 on 6 matching bases. The CDR3 sequence is 12 residues long. Deletions cut 8 bases from V and 8 bases from J, with 12 bases between. Germline CDR1 is SNHLY and CDR2 is FYNNEI. In DNA, the CDR3 is TGTGCCAGCGAGACAGGCAGGGAAAAACTGTTTTTT. Amino acids: CASETGREKLFF.

This clone came up a few times. The chain has TRBV6-5 and TRBJ2-7; TRBD2 matches 10 bases. The CDR3 is 15 residues long. V dropped 4 bases and J dropped 5; count of bases not matched to a gene: 8. Germline V gene sequence: CDR1 MNHEY, CDR2 SVGAGI. CDR3 sequence reads: CASSSLAGAAHEQYF. The CDR3 DNA reads TGTGCCAGCAGTTCTCTAGCGGGAGCTGCCCACGAGCAGTACTTC.

The rearrangement joins TRBV3-1 (or the pseudogene TRBV3-2) to TRBJ2-3; maybe TRBD1 (6 bases). The CDR3 length is 16 residues. CDR1 and CDR2 (germline): LGHDT, YNNKEL (reference sequence). V shed 2 bases and J shed 1 base, with 13 bases lying between them. The CDR3 DNA follows: TGTGCCAGCAGCCAAAGGACGAACAGGGGCACAGATACGCAGTATTTT. It specifies CASSQRTNRGTDTQYF.

This clone was seen only once. The rearrangement joins TRBV19 to TRBJ1-1; 9 nucleotides agree with TRBD1. The junction had 6 bases not matched to a gene; V was cut back by 4 bases and J by 3 bases. This CDR3 is 15 amino acids long. Per the germline V gene, CDR1 is LNHDA and CDR2 is SQIVND (reference sequence). CDR3 loop: CASSTRRTGDTEAFF. The CDR3 nucleotides read TGTGCCAGTAGTACCCGCCGGACAGGGGACACTGAAGCTTTCTTT. The whole variable domain, filled in from reference TRBV19 and TRBJ1-1, reads DGGITQSPKYLFRKEGQNVTLSCEQNLNHDAMYWYRQDPGQGLRLIYYSQIVNDFQKGDIAEGYSVSREKKESFPLTVTSAQKNPTAFYLCASSTRRTGDTEAFFGQGTRLTVV.

The rearrangement links TRBV7-2 to TRBJ1-1, with D possibly being TRBD1 (5 bases). The V and J ends lost 5 bases and 1 base respectively, with 11 bases between them. From germline, CDR1 is SGHTA and CDR2 FQGNSA. The CDR3 spans 14 residues. CDR3 nucleotides: TGTGCCAGCAGCATCAGGGTCCCGAACACTGAAGCTTTCTTT. Amino acids: CASSIRVPNTEAFF.

The chain employs TRBV2 and TRBJ2-1, with 8 bases that match TRBD2. The CDR3 sequence is 14 residues long. Trimming at V came to 3 bases and at J to 6 bases, leaving 4 bases not matched to a gene. In germline, CDR1 is SNHLY, CDR2 FYNNEI. The CDR3 loop reads CASSDGLAGNEQFF. The CDR3 nucleotides read TGTGCCAGCAGTGACGGGCTAGCGGGCAATGAGCAGTTCTTC.

V and J are TRBV11-3 and TRBJ2-7, with D uncertain. This CDR3 comprises 11 residues. Trimming cost V 4 bases and J 6 bases, with 7 bases left between them. Germline-derived CDR1 and CDR2 are SGHNT and YENEEA. This CDR3 is CASSSTGEQYF. For the CDR3, the DNA is TGTGCCAGCAGCTCCACTGGCGAGCAGTACTTC.

The chain uses TRBV19 and TRBJ2-1; 8 bases are a match to TRBD2. This CDR3 has 17 residues. In germline, CDR1 is LNHDA, CDR2 SQIVND (reference sequence). V lost 8 bases to trimming and J lost 4 bases; unmatched junction nucleotides: 16. The CDR3 region is CASSGLIAGPYYNEQFF. CDR3 nucleotides: TGTGCCAGTTCCGGACTTATAGCGGGACCCTATTACAATGAGCAGTTCTTC.

In this sample, this clone turned up once. The chain links TRBV3-1 (or the pseudogene TRBV3-2) to TRBJ2-3; D not resolved. Trimming left V 1 base short and J 3 bases short, with 11 bases between. Germline-derived CDR1 and CDR2 are LGHDT and YNNKEL (reference sequence). The CDR3 runs to 15 residues. For the CDR3, the DNA is TGTGCCAGCAGCCAAGTAGGCTGGGGTACAGATACGCAGTATTTT. It is translated as CASSQVGWGTDTQYF.

The genes are TRBV30 and TRBJ2-7; D is ambiguous. Germline-derived CDR1 and CDR2 are GTSNPN and SVGIG (reference sequence). Trimming removed 1 base at V and 4 bases at J, with 8 bases between. There are 12 residues in the CDR3. CDR3 region: CAWSEDSYEQYF. DNA of the CDR3: TGTGCCTGGAGTGAGGATTCGTACGAGCAGTACTTC.

This clone was counted only a few times. The chain uses TRBV6-5 and TRBJ2-1; no firm D call. V lost 2 bases to trimming and J lost 6 bases, with 8 bases between them. The CDR3 runs to 13 residues. Germline V CDR1 and CDR2: MNHEY, SVGAGI. This CDR3 is CASSYTPRNEQFF. CDR3 DNA: TGTGCCAGCAGTTACACCCCCCGCAATGAGCAGTTCTTC.

The chain has TRBV30 and TRBJ2-3; 9 bases map to TRBD2. The CDR3 is 14 amino acids. With V trimmed by 4 bases and J by 4 bases, 6 bases remained unmatched. CDR1 GTSNPN and CDR2 SVGIG come from the germline V gene (reference sequence). CDR3 DNA sequence: TGTGCCTGGAAACTCGCGGGAGGGCCAGATACGCAGTATTTT. Encoded protein: CAWKLAGGPDTQYF.

The chain is built from TRBV2 and TRBJ2-3, with 9 bases matching TRBD2. This CDR3 comprises 15 residues. V gave up 4 bases and J gave up 5 bases; unmatched junction bases: 7. CDR1 is SNHLY and CDR2 is FYNNEI in the germline V gene. The CDR3 region is CASSAGSGSGDTQYF. The CDR3 DNA follows: TGTGCCAGCAGTGCGGGTAGCGGGAGTGGAGATACGCAGTATTTT.

The V and J genes are TRBV6-5 and TRBJ2-2; D is unresolved. Germline CDR1 is MNHEY and CDR2 is SVGAGI. This CDR3 region has 15 residues. The V gene lost 6 bases and the J gene lost 0 bases, with 11 bases spanning the gap. CDR3 bases: TGTGCCAGCAGCCTCAGGCTGGCGAACACCGGGGAGCTGTTTTTT. Protein product: CASSLRLANTGELFF.

The gene calls are TRBV28 and TRBJ1-2; D gene unclear. The CDR3 extends over 13 amino acids. Germline V CDR1 and CDR2: MDHEN, SYDVKM. V lost 5 bases and J 4 bases, leaving 11 bases between the germline ends. Here the CDR3 reads CASSLPTAYGYTF. CDR3 bases: TGTGCCAGCAGTCTTCCGACCGCCTATGGCTACACCTTC.

The chain carries TRBV3-1 (or the pseudogene TRBV3-2) and TRBJ2-1; 11 bases map to TRBD2. The CDR3 sequence is 19 residues long. CDR1 and CDR2 from the germline V gene are LGHDT and YNNKEL (reference sequence). V lost 2 bases, J lost 0 bases, and 9 bases stayed unmatched. The CDR3 DNA sequence: TGTGCCAGCAGCCAAATAGCGGGAGGGCTGCGTAGCTCCTACAATGAGCAGTTCTTC. It is translated as CASSQIAGGLRSSYNEQFF.

V gene TRBV9 combines with J gene TRBJ2-7; TRBD2 matches at 7 bases. J lost 2 bases, V lost 3 bases, and 5 bases had no gene match. This CDR3 spans 14 amino acids. Germline V CDR1 and CDR2: SGDLS, YYNGEE. The CDR3 is CASSDRDYPYEQYF. As DNA, the CDR3 is TGTGCCAGCAGCGACCGGGACTACCCCTACGAGCAGTACTTC. Full variable domain (remainder filled in from reference TRBV9 and TRBJ2-7): DSGVTQTPKHLITATGQRVTLRCSPRSGDLSVYWYQQSLDQGLQFLIQYYNGEERAKGNILERFSAQQFPDLHSELNLSSLELGDSALYFCASSDRDYPYEQYFGPGTRLTVT.

This clone has just a few counts. This sequence joins TRBV28 and TRBJ2-7; weak D call: TRBD1 (5 bases). Trimming took off 8 bases at V and 3 bases at J, with 20 bases between the two ends. The CDR3 runs 15 residues. Germline values: CDR1 MDHEN, CDR2 SYDVKM. The CDR3 is CASSLEFDRHYEQYF. In DNA, the CDR3 is TGTGCCAGCTCCCTCGAGTTTGACAGACACTACGAGCAGTACTTC.

The gene calls are TRBV19 and TRBJ1-5; D perhaps matches TRBD1 (5 bases). Germline-derived CDR1 and CDR2 are LNHDA and SQIVND (reference sequence). The CDR3 loop spans 17 amino acids. Trimming shortened V by 7 bases and J by 1 base, and 20 bases separated the two germline ends. CDR3 sequence (DNA): TGTGCCAGTAACGATCCCGGGACGGTGGGAAGCAATCAGCCCCAGCATTTT. Its protein is CASNDPGTVGSNQPQHF.

This clone was picked up a small number of times. The V call is TRBV28, the J call TRBJ1-2; D is possibly TRBD1 (6 bases). Trimming shortened V by 1 base and J by 2 bases, and 11 bases separated the two germline ends. The CDR3 loop spans 15 amino acids. Germline V gene data show CDR1 as MDHEN and CDR2 as SYDVKM. CDR3 in amino acids: CASSLYQGINYGYTF. The CDR3 DNA follows: TGTGCCAGCAGTTTATACCAGGGGATCAACTATGGCTACACCTTC.

The chain uses TRBV5-1 and TRBJ1-3; a possible D gene is TRBD1 (6 bases). This CDR3 has 17 residues. Germline V gene sequence: CDR1 SGHRS, CDR2 YFSETQ. Trimming left V 7 bases short and J 0 bases short, with 20 bases between. CDR3 protein: CASHGGRGSNSGNTIYF. DNA of the CDR3: TGCGCCAGCCACGGGGGCAGGGGTTCCAACTCTGGAAACACCATATATTTT.

This clone was found once. The gene calls are TRBV13 and TRBJ1-1, with 10 nucleotides matching TRBD1. Looked up from germline, CDR1 is PRHDT and CDR2 is FYEKMQ (reference sequence). Trimming removed 4 bases from V and 6 bases from J; junction bases left unmatched: 8. This CDR3 comprises 15 residues. CDR3 loop: CASSSRDRGRPEAFF. The CDR3 region has the DNA TGTGCCAGCAGCTCCCGGGACAGGGGCCGGCCTGAAGCTTTCTTT.

The chain carries TRBV11-2 and TRBJ2-2; D perhaps matches TRBD2 (6 bases). The CDR3 sequence is 13 residues long. CDR1 and CDR2 (germline): SGHAT, FQNNGV. Trimming took 5 bases from V and 7 from J, leaving 11 bases between them. CDR3 DNA: TGTGCCAGCAGCCTCACGGGGGTCGGGGAGCTGTTTTTT. Encoded protein: CASSLTGVGELFF.

The J gene is TRBJ2-7, the V gene TRBV6-5; TRBD2 agrees at 10 bases. J gave up 5 bases and V 0 bases, and 7 bases lay outside the gene matches. The V gene's germline CDR1 is MNHEY and CDR2 SVGAGI. This CDR3 is 16 amino acids long. This CDR3 is CASSYSPGLANDEQYF. CDR3 coding DNA: TGTGCCAGCAGTTACTCCCCGGGACTAGCGAACGACGAGCAGTACTTC.

This sequence joins TRBV6-5 and TRBJ1-4; no firm D call. Germline loops: CDR1 MNHEY, CDR2 SVGAGI. The V and J ends lost 10 bases and 4 bases respectively, with 16 bases between them. The CDR3 extends over 14 amino acids. CDR3 sequence (DNA): TGTGCCACCCAAAGATGGGGTATTAATGAAAAACTGTTTTTT. Translated, it gives CATQRWGINEKLFF.